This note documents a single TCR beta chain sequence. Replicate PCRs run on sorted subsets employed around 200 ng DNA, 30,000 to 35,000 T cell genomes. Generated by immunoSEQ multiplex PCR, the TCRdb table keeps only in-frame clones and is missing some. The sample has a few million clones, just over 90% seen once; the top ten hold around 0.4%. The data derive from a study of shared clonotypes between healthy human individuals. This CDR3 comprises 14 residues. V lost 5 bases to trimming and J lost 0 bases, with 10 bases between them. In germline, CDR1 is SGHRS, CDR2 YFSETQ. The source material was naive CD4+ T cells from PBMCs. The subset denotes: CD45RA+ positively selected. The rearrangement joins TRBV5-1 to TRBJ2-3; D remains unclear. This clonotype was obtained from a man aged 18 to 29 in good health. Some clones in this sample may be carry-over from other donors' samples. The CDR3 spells CASSTGASTDTQYF. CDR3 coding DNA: TGCGCCAGCAGTACCGGAGCTAGCACAGATACGCAGTATTTT.